This is a list of T cell receptor beta chains from one sample in a study of T cells after yellow fever vaccination. One entry per CDR3 protein, called by TCRdb with MiXCR from the 5' RACE reads. The table includes 300,000 or so distinct CDR3 sequences, about 8.3% detected once. The sequencing here drew on PBMCs, taken about 41 days after the first yellow fever vaccination. These receptors were taken from a man between 18 and 29 years old who received the YFV17D yellow fever vaccine. The CDR3 runs from the conserved cysteine through the conserved F or W.

J: TRBJ2-7
V: TRBV4-3
CDR3: CASSQDSGTALEQYF

J: TRBJ2-3
V: TRBV24-1
CDR3: CATSDQTDTQYF

J: TRBJ2-3
V: TRBV5-1
CDR3: CASSFRDPTTDTQYF

J: TRBJ2-1
V: TRBV5-1
CDR3: CASSRDSSSYNEQFF

J: TRBJ2-4
V: TRBV6-5
CDR3: CASSWSPGGGRGAKNIQYF

J: TRBJ2-5
V: TRBV20-1
CDR3: CSAELAGKETQYF

J: TRBJ2-2
V: TRBV5-1
CDR3: CASSLAGPLGRLFF

J: TRBJ2-1
V: TRBV20-1
CDR3: CCARGPTVGSYNEQFF

J: TRBJ2-7
V: TRBV27
CDR3: CASSPTYSYEQYF

J: TRBJ1-2
V: TRBV20-1
CDR3: CSASLGVSYGYTF

J: TRBJ1-5
V: TRBV10-2
CDR3: CASSGQGHNQPQHF

J: TRBJ2-1
V: TRBV20-1
CDR3: CSAPGGAYSYNEQFF

J: TRBJ1-1
V: TRBV18
CDR3: CASSPSQGGTEAFF

J: TRBJ2-7
V: TRBV5-1
CDR3: CASSGGLQYEQYF

J: TRBJ2-6
V: TRBV9
CDR3: CASSKGWAGANVLTF

J: TRBJ1-5
V: TRBV20-1
CDR3: CSASKDGHLNQPQHF

J: TRBJ2-2
V: TRBV5-1
CDR3: CASRSTGIGAGELFF

J: TRBJ2-1
V: TRBV4-1
CDR3: CASRLGNNEQFF

J: TRBJ1-2
V: TRBV6-1
CDR3: CASTRAADYGYTF

J: TRBJ1-1
V: TRBV4-2
CDR3: CASSQVYLVRNTEAFF

J: TRBJ1-1
V: TRBV5-1
CDR3: CASSEAGEAFF

J: TRBJ1-2
V: TRBV9
CDR3: CASSVAQGAKGYTF

J: TRBJ2-5
V: TRBV15
CDR3: CATSRDPTSGGKETQYF

J: TRBJ2-7
V: TRBV10-3
CDR3: CAIRGGHEQYF

J: TRBJ1-2
V: TRBV10-3
CDR3: CAIRGTDNYGYTF

J: TRBJ2-5
V: TRBV4-1
CDR3: CASSQDPGRETQYF

J: TRBJ2-2
V: TRBV27
CDR3: CASSSDREWNTGELFF

J: TRBJ1-2
V: TRBV7-9
CDR3: CASDFPLGVGGYTF

J: TRBJ2-3
V: TRBV4-1
CDR3: CASSQIGRERGRDTQYF

J: TRBJ1-5
V: TRBV2
CDR3: CASNVGGRDQPQHF

J: TRBJ2-2
V: TRBV10-3
CDR3: CAITIGTGNSGELFF

J: TRBJ2-2
V: TRBV3-1
CDR3: CASSQVTSGNTIGELFF

J: TRBJ2-3
V: TRBV9
CDR3: CASSVIAGVADTQYF

J: TRBJ2-1
V: TRBV2
CDR3: CASSEFDGSLNEQFF

J: TRBJ1-4
V: TRBV5-1
CDR3: CASSLQGASNEKLFF

J: TRBJ2-5
V: TRBV24-1
CDR3: CATSDATGPGETQYF

J: TRBJ1-5
V: TRBV4-3
CDR3: CASSQETDSNQPQHF

J: TRBJ2-3
V: TRBV7-8
CDR3: CASSATGGLSTDTQYF

J: TRBJ2-3
V: TRBV20-1
CDR3: CSARGAADTQYF

J: TRBJ2-3
V: TRBV5-1
CDR3: CPKADTQYF

J: TRBJ2-4
V: TRBV15
CDR3: CATSYRDGGVQYF

J: TRBJ1-2
V: TRBV6-1
CDR3: CASMGFSYGYTF

J: TRBJ2-3
V: TRBV20-1
CDR3: CSAPPGFTDTQYF

J: TRBJ2-5
V: TRBV29-1
CDR3: CSIGQVGTEETQYF

J: TRBJ2-5
V: TRBV7-2
CDR3: CASSLASGEKTQYF

J: TRBJ2-7
V: TRBV11-2
CDR3: CASSPRRGVNYEQYF

J: TRBJ1-5
V: TRBV4-1
CDR3: CASSRKWGELVRNQPQHF

J: TRBJ2-7
V: TRBV7-6
CDR3: CASSLGVGGPSYEQYF

J: TRBJ2-1
V: TRBV6-1
CDR3: CASSQAGGPYNEQFF

J: TRBJ2-3
V: TRBV12-3/TRBV12-4
CDR3: CASSLAQGRTDTQYF

J: TRBJ1-5
V: TRBV6-5
CDR3: CASSHGQLNQPQHF

J: TRBJ2-7
V: TRBV20-1
CDR3: CSAQQLTANYEQYF

J: TRBJ2-1
V: TRBV5-1
CDR3: CASSFGPPGTGTYNEQFF

J: TRBJ1-1
V: TRBV3-1
CDR3: CASSQVHEAFF

J: TRBJ1-4
V: TRBV4-2
CDR3: CASSQEPLEDEKLFF

J: TRBJ2-2
V: TRBV6-5
CDR3: CASSYPRGSGTGELFF

J: TRBJ2-5
V: TRBV5-1
CDR3: CASSSDLDRKTQYF

J: TRBJ2-5
V: TRBV6-6
CDR3: CASSYSEETQYF